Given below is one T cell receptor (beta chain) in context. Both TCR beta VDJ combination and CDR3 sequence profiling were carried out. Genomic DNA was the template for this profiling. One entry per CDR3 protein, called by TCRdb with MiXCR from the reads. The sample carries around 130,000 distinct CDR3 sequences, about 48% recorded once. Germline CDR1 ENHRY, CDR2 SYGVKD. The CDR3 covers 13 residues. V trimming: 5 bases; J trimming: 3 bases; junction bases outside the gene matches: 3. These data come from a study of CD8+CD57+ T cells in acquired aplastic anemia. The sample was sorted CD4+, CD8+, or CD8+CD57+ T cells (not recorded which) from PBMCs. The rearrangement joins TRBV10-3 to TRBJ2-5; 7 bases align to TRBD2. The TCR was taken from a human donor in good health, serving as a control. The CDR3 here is CAISWSGKETQYF. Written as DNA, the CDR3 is TGTGCCATCAGTTGGAGCGGGAAAGAGACCCAGTACTTC.